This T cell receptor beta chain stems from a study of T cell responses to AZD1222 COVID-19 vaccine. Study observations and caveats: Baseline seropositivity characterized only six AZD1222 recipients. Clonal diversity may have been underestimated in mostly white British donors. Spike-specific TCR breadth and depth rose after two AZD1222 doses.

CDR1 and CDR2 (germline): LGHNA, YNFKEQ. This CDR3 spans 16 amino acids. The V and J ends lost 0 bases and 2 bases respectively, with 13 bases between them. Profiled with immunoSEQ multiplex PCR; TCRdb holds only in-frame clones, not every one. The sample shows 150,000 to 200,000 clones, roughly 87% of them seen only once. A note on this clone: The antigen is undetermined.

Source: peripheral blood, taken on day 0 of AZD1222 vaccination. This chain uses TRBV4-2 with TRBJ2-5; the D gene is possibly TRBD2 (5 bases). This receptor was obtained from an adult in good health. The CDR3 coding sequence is TGTGCCAGCAGCCAAGAAAAAAGCGGTTTACAAGAGACCCAGTACTTC. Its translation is CASSQEKSGLQETQYF.